What follows are 5 T cell receptor beta chains derived from one specimen sequenced in a study of OX40 agonist ivuxolimab in advanced cancers. Libraries were prepared through the immunoSEQ multiplex PCR assay. TCRdb holds this immuneACCESS table with in-frame rearrangements only. Some clones are missing; in checked studies, unresolved V genes explain under half, and the rest has no known cause. The table for this sample lists 35,000 to 45,000 clones; roughly four fifths of them were counted only once. Of the sample, roughly 23% is held by the ten largest clones. Sequencing used CD4+ or CD8+ T cells sorted from blood, obtained in a trial of the OX40 agonist ivuxolimab. The origin of the receptors is an adult with an advanced solid tumor such as melanoma, head and neck, liver or kidney cancer.

The chain combines TRBV6-5 with TRBJ2-2; a possible D gene is TRBD1 (5 bases). Germline V gene data show CDR1 as MNHEY and CDR2 as SVGAGI. Trimming removed 6 bases from V and 1 base from J, with 12 bases in between. The CDR3 is made up of 15 amino acids. The CDR3 region is CASRPDRQNTGELFF. DNA for the CDR3: TGTGCCAGCAGGCCAGACAGACAGAACACCGGGGAGCTGTTTTTT.

The gene calls are TRBV4-3 and TRBJ2-2, with a weak D call TRBD2 (6 bases). The CDR3 is 14 amino acids. V was trimmed by 3 bases and J by 6 bases, leaving 11 bases between them. Per germline, CDR1 LGHNA and CDR2 YSLEER. The CDR3 loop reads CASSHGTGAGELFF. For the CDR3, the DNA is TGCGCCAGCAGCCACGGCACGGGGGCCGGGGAGCTGTTTTTT.

The J gene is TRBJ2-3, the V gene TRBV6-6; D not certain. Germline V gene data show CDR1 as MNHNY and CDR2 as SVGAGI (reference sequence). With 6 bases removed from V and 0 bases from J, the gap between germline ends came to 10 bases. The CDR3 has 14 amino acids. In DNA, the CDR3 is TGTGCCAGCAGCACTGGGCAGAGCACAGATACGCAGTATTTT. Residues: CASSTGQSTDTQYF.

This chain joins TRBV5-5 and TRBJ1-2; D call uncertain. Germline V gene lookup returns CDR1 SGHKS and CDR2 YYEKEE (reference sequence). The CDR3 spans 17 residues. Trimming took off 4 bases at V and 4 bases at J, with 23 bases between the two ends. The CDR3 DNA reads TGTGCCAGCAGCCCGTCCCCGTCTGCGGGGAATGGCTATGGCTACACCTTC. Its translation is CASSPSPSAGNGYGYTF. The full variable domain, rest sourced from reference TRBV5-5 and TRBJ1-2, is DAGVTQSPTHLIKTRGQQVTLRCSPISGHKSVSWYQQVLGQGPQFIFQYYEKEERGRGNFPDRFSARQFPNYSSELNVNALLLGDSALYLCASSPSPSAGNGYGYTFGSGTRLTVV.

The chain joins TRBV10-2 to TRBJ1-1; D is possibly TRBD1 (6 bases). The CDR3 loop spans 16 amino acids. In germline, CDR1 is WSHSY, CDR2 SAAADI. Trimming removed 6 bases at V and 6 bases at J, with 23 bases between. In DNA, the CDR3 is TGCGCCAGCAGGTCCCCAGGGACACCTCGGAAGGCTGAAGCTTTCTTT. Translation: CASRSPGTPRKAEAFF.